This entry is about one T cell receptor (beta chain). Its antigen remains unidentified. Germline lookup yields CDR1 MNHEY and CDR2 SVGAGI. The CDR3 totals 16 residues. The V gene end was trimmed by 2 bases and the J gene end by 0 bases; junction bases not matched to a gene: 3. The sample is drawn from a study of CD8 T cells in ankylosing spondylitis. Whole-study results and caveats: In peripheral blood, disease-linked CD8+ clones occurred at relatively low frequencies. The study looked at matched synovial fluid samples from ankylosing spondylitis patients. Disease-linked clones were reported to be significantly enriched there. Earlier studies detected some motif variants in reactive arthritis synovial fluid and blood.

Quantitative molecular-barcoded 5'-RACE generated the TCR beta libraries. TCRdb analysed the 5' RACE reads with MiXCR anew, one entry per CDR3 protein. Here the sample spans 250,000 to 350,000 distinct CDR3 sequences, less than 25% being singletons. The sequenced material came from blood, either unsorted or a sorted T cell fraction (not recorded which). The source is a female donor with ankylosing spondylitis or in good health (not recorded which). The rearrangement links TRBV6-5 to TRBJ2-3, with 9 bases identical to TRBD1. In DNA form, the CDR3 reads TGTGCCAGCAGTTACGGACAGGGGACTAGCACAGATACGCAGTATTTT. Its protein product is CASSYGQGTSTDTQYF.